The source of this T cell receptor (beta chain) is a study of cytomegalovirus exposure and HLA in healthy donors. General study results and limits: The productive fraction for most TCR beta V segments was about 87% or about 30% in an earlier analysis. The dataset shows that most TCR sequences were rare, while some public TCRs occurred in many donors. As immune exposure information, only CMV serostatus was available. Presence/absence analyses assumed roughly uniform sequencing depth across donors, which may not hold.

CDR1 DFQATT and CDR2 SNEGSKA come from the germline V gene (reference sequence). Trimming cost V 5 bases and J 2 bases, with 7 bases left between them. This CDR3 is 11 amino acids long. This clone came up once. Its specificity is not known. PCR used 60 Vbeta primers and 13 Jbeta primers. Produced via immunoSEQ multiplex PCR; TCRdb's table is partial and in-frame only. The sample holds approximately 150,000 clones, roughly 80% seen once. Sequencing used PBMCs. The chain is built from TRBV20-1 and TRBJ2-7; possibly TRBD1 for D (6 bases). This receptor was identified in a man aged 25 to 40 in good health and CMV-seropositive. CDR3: CSAGDTYEQYF. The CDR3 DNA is TGCAGTGCTGGGGACACCTACGAGCAGTACTTC.